The rows below give T cell receptor beta chains drawn from one sample of a study of cytomegalovirus exposure and HLA in healthy donors. Using immunoSEQ multiplex PCR, the repertoire was profiled, and TCRdb retains in-frame clones only, with some absent. The sample includes roughly 73,000 clones. Sample: PBMCs. These receptors all come from a female donor in good health and CMV-seropositive. Each CDR3 is given with its conserved first and last residue. A D gene is named only where the DNA matches it firmly.

J gene | V gene | D gene | CDR3 DNA | CDR3 protein
TRBJ2-3 | TRBV7-2 | TRBD2 | TGTGCCAGCAGCCCCCCGGGACTAGGGGCAGATACGCAGTATTTT | CASSPPGLGADTQYF
TRBJ2-3 | TRBV6-1 | . | TGTGCCAGCAGTGAATCACCGACAAGTACGCAGTATTTT | CASSESPTSTQYF
TRBJ2-7 | TRBV9 | TRBD2 | TGTGCCAGCAGCGTCCCATTAGCGGGCGCTAATCCCTACGAGCAGTACTTC | CASSVPLAGANPYEQYF
TRBJ2-6 | TRBV5-4 | . | TGTGCCAGCAGCAGGCAGGGTGCCGGGGCCAACGTCCTGACTTTC | CASSRQGAGANVLTF
TRBJ2-2 | TRBV10-1 | . | TGCGCCAGCAGCCCAACAGACACCGGGGAGCTGTTTTTT | CASSPTDTGELFF
TRBJ2-1 | TRBV2 | . | TGTGCCAGCAGTGAAGGGACTTTGCCTGGTGAGCAGTTCTTC | CASSEGTLPGEQFF
TRBJ1-2 | TRBV30 | TRBD1 | TGTGCCTGGAGTACCCAAACCGGGACAGGGTACGGCTACACCTTC | CAWSTQTGTGYGYTF
TRBJ2-5 | TRBV7-9 | TRBD1 | TGTGCCAGCAGCTTAGGACAGGGGACGAGGTACGGGTACCAAGAGACCCAGTACTTC | CASSLGQGTRYGYQETQYF
TRBJ2-1 | TRBV9 | TRBD1 | TGTGCCAGCAGCGCCCGGGACAGGGAGTTCAATGAGCAGTTCTTC | CASSARDREFNEQFF
TRBJ2-7 | TRBV7-9 | . | TGTGCCAGCAGCCCGACAGTCTCCTACGAGCAGTACTTC | CASSPTVSYEQYF
TRBJ1-4 | TRBV28 | TRBD1 | TGTGCCAGCAGCCAAGACAGGGTATGGGCTAATGAAAAACTGTTTTTT | CASSQDRVWANEKLFF
TRBJ1-5 | TRBV7-8 | TRBD1 | TGTGCCAGCAGTCCCGGACAGGGACATCAGCCCCAGCATTTT | CASSPGQGHQPQHF
TRBJ2-7 | TRBV5-6 | TRBD1 | TGTGCCAGCAGCTCTACGGGACAGGGTGCCTACGAGCAGTACTTC | CASSSTGQGAYEQYF
TRBJ1-6 | TRBV6-5 | TRBD1 | TGCGCCAGCAGCCGACAGGGGGATTCACCCCTCCACTTT | CASSRQGDSPLHF
TRBJ2-7 | TRBV7-9 | TRBD1 | TGTGCCAGCACCTTCCCGGAGACAGGGCGGTACGAGCAGTACTTC | CASTFPETGRYEQYF
TRBJ2-7 | TRBV7-2 | . | TGTGCCAGCAGCTTAGACCCAGGGGACCTCAACGAGCAGTACTTC | CASSLDPGDLNEQYF
TRBJ2-1 | TRBV5-1 | . | TGCGCCAGCAGCTTGTCGGTGTATGAGCAGTTCTTC | CASSLSVYEQFF
TRBJ2-2 | TRBV4-3 | TRBD2 | TGCGCCAGCAGCCAAGAAGCGACTAGCGGGAGCACCGGGGAGCTGTTTTTT | CASSQEATSGSTGELFF
TRBJ2-1 | TRBV7-9 | . | TGTGCCAGCAGCTCTGGCCTAGCTTCCAATGAGCAGTTCTTC | CASSSGLASNEQFF
TRBJ2-3 | TRBV7-2 | . | TGTGCCAGCAGCTTAGTACCCCGCAGGACTAGCACAGATACGCAGTATTTT | CASSLVPRRTSTDTQYF
TRBJ2-7 | TRBV14 | . | TGTGCCAGCAGCAACCCGGGCAGGGGCCACGAGCAGTACTTC | CASSNPGRGHEQYF
TRBJ1-5 | TRBV5-1 | TRBD1 | TGCGCCAGCAGCTTGGGGCAGGGGGCAGATCAGCCCCAGCATTTT | CASSLGQGADQPQHF
TRBJ1-2 | TRBV4-3 | . | TGCGCCAGCAGCCAAGAGCATCGTACAGGAGGGAACTATGGCTACACCTTC | CASSQEHRTGGNYGYTF
TRBJ2-3 | TRBV7-9 | TRBD2 | TGTGCCAGCAGCCCTCAAGGGGGACTAGCGGGAGTGAATACGCAGTATTTT | CASSPQGGLAGVNTQYF
TRBJ2-1 | TRBV5-1 | TRBD2 | TGCGCCAGCAGCCGCCAAAGCGCGGGGGATGAGCAGTTCTTC | CASSRQSAGDEQFF
TRBJ1-1 | TRBV6-1 | . | TGTGCCAGCAGTGAACGCTATGCCCTCACTGAAGCTTTCTTT | CASSERYALTEAFF
TRBJ2-7 | TRBV9 | TRBD2 | TGTGCCAGCAGCGCGAGTTCTAGCGGGAGCGAGAGGCGGTACTTC | CASSASSSGSERRYF
TRBJ2-5 | TRBV6-6 | . | TGTGCCACCAGAGAGGAGACCCAGTACTTC | CATREETQYF
TRBJ2-5 | TRBV18 | TRBD2 | TGTGCCAGCTCACCGGGGACTAGTACGCAGGAGACCCAGTACTTC | CASSPGTSTQETQYF
TRBJ2-7 | TRBV2 | . | TGTGCCAGCAGTGTACTAGTAGCCTACGAGCAGTACTTC | CASSVLVAYEQYF
TRBJ2-1 | TRBV28 | TRBD2 | TGTGCCAGCAGTTTCTACCTTCCGAGCGGGAGCCCACACGATGAGCAGTTCTTC | CASSFYLPSGSPHDEQFF
TRBJ1-1 | TRBV4-1 | TRBD1 | TGCGCCAGCTCCCGGTGGAGGGGGCAAAATGAAGCTTTCTTT | CASSRWRGQNEAFF
TRBJ1-6 | TRBV10-3 | . | TGTGCCATCAGTGAGCAGTATAATTCACCCCTCCACTTT | CAISEQYNSPLHF
TRBJ1-1 | TRBV5-1 | . | TGCGCCAGCAGCCAGATGACAGCAAGTACCACTGAAGCTTTCTTT | CASSQMTASTTEAFF
TRBJ2-1 | TRBV4-3 | . | TGCGCCAGCAGCCAAGAAGGCGGGACCTACAATGAGCAGTTCTTC | CASSQEGGTYNEQFF
TRBJ1-2 | TRBV9 | . | TGTGCCAGCAGCGTAGCGGGGTCTTCTAACTATGGCTACACCTTC | CASSVAGSSNYGYTF
TRBJ2-5 | TRBV5-4 | . | TGTGCCAGCAGCTTGTTGCCAGTATCCCAAGAGACCCAGTACTTC | CASSLLPVSQETQYF
TRBJ2-7 | TRBV6-6 | . | TGTGCCAGCAGTTACTCGGATGGAGGGTCCGAGCAGTACTTC | CASSYSDGGSEQYF
TRBJ1-5 | TRBV6-6 | . | TGTGCCAGCAGTTACTCGATGGACAGCTCACATCAGCCCCAGCATTTT | CASSYSMDSSHQPQHF
TRBJ2-2 | TRBV10-3 | . | TGTGCCATCAGTGAGTCCCTGTATCCTAACACCGGGGAGCTGTTTTTT | CAISESLYPNTGELFF
TRBJ1-2 | TRBV10-2 | . | TGCGCCAGCAGTGGGGACACAGGGATCTATGGCTACACCTTC | CASSGDTGIYGYTF
TRBJ2-7 | TRBV28 | . | TGTGCCAGCAGTTTAATTCGCCTAGGCCGTTCCTACGAGCAGTACTTC | CASSLIRLGRSYEQYF